Reported below is one TCR beta chain. Its cognate antigen is unknown. At the Johns Hopkins FTIC core, DNA taken from cultured CD4+ T cells was sequenced by way of the Oncomine TCR Beta short-read assay. TCRdb reanalysed the PCR reads using MiXCR and keeps one entry per CDR3 protein. Altogether several thousand distinct CDR3 sequences are present, around 71% being singletons, with the ten largest covering less than 40%. V lost 5 bases, J lost 2 bases, and 12 bases lay in between. CDR1 is LNHDA, CDR2 SQIVND, per germline (reference sequence). The CDR3 runs to 15 residues. The entry originates in a study of vaccination and CD4 T cells after COVID-19. Documented treatment: roughly nine-day PBMC culture with coronavirus spike peptide pools or control peptides (ViraFEST assay). Unexposed donor CD4+ T cells predated the COVID-19 pandemic, collected 2011-2018. Unexposed-donor CD4+ T cells were probed with SARS-CoV-2 S/N and four cold-coronavirus spikes, cells permitting.

This sequence originates from a human donor in good health. The material sequenced was CD4+ T cells from blood, cultured in vitro. The chain is built from TRBV19 and TRBJ2-2; TRBD1 is a possible D gene (6 bases). The CDR3 is CASSYRTDNTGELFF. Here the CDR3 DNA reads TGTGCCAGTAGTTACCGGACAGATAACACCGGGGAGCTGTTTTTT.